The 18 T cell receptor beta chains below all came from one sample that was sequenced in a study of OX40 agonist ivuxolimab in advanced cancers. Method: immunoSEQ multiplex PCR; TCRdb's copy keeps in-frame clones and lacks some. Of about 26,000 clones listed, around 75% are singletons. The sample in question was CD4+ or CD8+ T cells sorted from blood, obtained in a trial of the OX40 agonist ivuxolimab. The receptor source for this set is an adult with an advanced solid tumor such as melanoma, head and neck, liver or kidney cancer.

J is TRBJ2-1 and V is TRBV9; D may be TRBD1 (8 bases). The CDR3 runs 13 residues. V lost 4 bases and J 7 bases, leaving 12 bases between the germline ends. Germline-derived CDR1 and CDR2 are SGDLS and YYNGEE. CDR3: CASSPQGGNEQFF. The DNA for the CDR3 is TGTGCCAGCAGCCCACAGGGGGGGAATGAGCAGTTCTTC.

This clone appeared a single time. V is TRBV5-1 and J is TRBJ2-7; maybe TRBD2 (5 bases). Germline-derived CDR1 and CDR2 are SGHRS and YFSETQ. The V and J ends lost 4 bases and 3 bases respectively, with 5 bases between them. The CDR3 contains 11 residues. The CDR3 DNA reads as TGCGCCAGCAGCGGAGGCTACGAGCAGTACTTC. This gives the protein CASSGGYEQYF.

The chain combines TRBV10-3 with TRBJ2-3; TRBD2 aligns across 11 bases. Germline CDR1 ENHRY, CDR2 SYGVKD. The CDR3 is 15 amino acids. With 7 bases clipped from V and 3 bases from J, the junction kept 6 bases outside the gene matches. This CDR3 reads CAINPGLAETDTQYF. The CDR3 region has the DNA TGTGCCATCAACCCGGGACTAGCGGAGACAGATACGCAGTATTTT.

The chain combines TRBV5-1 with TRBJ1-5; 9 nucleotides align to TRBD1. V gave up 4 bases and J gave up 8 bases; unmatched junction bases: 10. CDR1 is SGHRS, CDR2 YFSETQ, per germline. The CDR3 spans 15 residues. Written as DNA, the CDR3 is TGCGCCAGCAGCCCATCCGGGACAGGGTATGAGCCCCAGCATTTT. Translating gives CASSPSGTGYEPQHF.

The chain carries TRBV9 and TRBJ2-1; D perhaps matches TRBD1 (5 bases). Trimming left V 0 bases short and J 3 bases short, with 10 bases between. The CDR3 totals 15 residues. Germline-derived CDR1 and CDR2 are SGDLS and YYNGEE. The CDR3 nucleotides read TGTGCCAGCAGCGTAGAAGGAGACAGCTACAATGAGCAGTTCTTC. This encodes CASSVEGDSYNEQFF. Full variable domain (missing parts from reference TRBV9 and TRBJ2-1): DSGVTQTPKHLITATGQRVTLRCSPRSGDLSVYWYQQSLDQGLQFLIQYYNGEERAKGNILERFSAQQFPDLHSELNLSSLELGDSALYFCASSVEGDSYNEQFFGPGTRLTVL.

This clone is a singleton in its sample. This chain joins TRBV9 and TRBJ2-3; D might be TRBD1 (5 bases). Deletions cut 0 bases from V and 3 bases from J, with 11 bases between. This CDR3 contains 15 residues. Germline CDR1 SGDLS, CDR2 YYNGEE. Written as DNA, the CDR3 is TGTGCCAGCAGCGTAGAGGGGCTAGGGACAGATACGCAGTATTTT. It codes for CASSVEGLGTDTQYF.

The gene calls are TRBV10-3 and TRBJ2-2; no clear D gene. This CDR3 comprises 16 residues. Trimming stripped 1 base from V and 3 bases from J, with 12 bases between. The V gene's germline CDR1 is ENHRY and CDR2 SYGVKD. Here the CDR3 DNA reads TGTGCCATCAGTGAGTTTCGCCAACGCTACACCGGGGAGCTGTTTTTT. This codes for CAISEFRQRYTGELFF.

This clone has at least ten counts. The chain couples TRBV18 to TRBJ1-4; 9 positions agree with TRBD1. The CDR3 sequence is 13 residues long. Germline V gene lookup returns CDR1 KGHSH and CDR2 LQKENI. J was trimmed by 7 bases and V by 3 bases; bases with no gene match: 0. CDR3 nucleotide sequence: TGTGCCAGCTCACCGGGACAGGGTGAAAAACTGTTTTTT. It translates to CASSPGQGEKLFF.

V is TRBV10-3 and J is TRBJ2-1, with D unresolved. Germline V gene lookup returns CDR1 ENHRY and CDR2 SYGVKD. The length of the CDR3 is 12 residues. V was shortened by 2 bases and J by 8 bases, with 7 bases between the two germline ends. The CDR3 loop reads CAISETSDEQFF. The CDR3 bases are TGTGCCATCAGTGAGACTTCTGATGAGCAGTTCTTC.

This clone occurred a few times. The chain links TRBV5-1 to TRBJ2-1, with 8 nucleotides matching TRBD2. The CDR3 loop spans 16 amino acids. Germline CDR1 and CDR2: SGHRS and YFSETQ. The V gene end was trimmed by 4 bases and the J gene end by 0 bases; junction bases not matched to a gene: 6. The CDR3 coding sequence is TGCGCCAGCAGCCCCATAGCGGGGAGCTCCTACAATGAGCAGTTCTTC. This encodes CASSPIAGSSYNEQFF.

The J gene is TRBJ2-7, the V gene TRBV30; perhaps TRBD1 as D (5 bases). The germline gives CDR1 GTSNPN, CDR2 SVGIG (reference sequence). V was cut by 3 bases and J by 2 bases, with 11 bases left in between. The length of the CDR3 is 13 residues. The CDR3 bases are TGTGCCTGGAGCCGCAGGGCTCCCTACGAGCAGTACTTC. The encoded protein is CAWSRRAPYEQYF.

This sequence joins TRBV4-2 and TRBJ2-1; D is possibly TRBD2 (6 bases). Germline CDR1 and CDR2: LGHNA and YNFKEQ. CDR3 size: 14 residues. Trimming left V 2 bases short and J 4 bases short, with 9 bases between. The CDR3 DNA sequence: TGTGCCAGCAGCCAAATCCGGGAGTACAATGAGCAGTTCTTC. This translates into CASSQIREYNEQFF.

This clone was seen a handful of times. The chain couples TRBV6-1 to TRBJ1-5; no clear D. The CDR3 runs 15 residues. V dropped 6 bases and J dropped 9 bases, with 21 bases sitting between them. Germline V gene lookup returns CDR1 MNHNS and CDR2 SASEGT. The CDR3 sequence is CASSLAGLTTRPQHF. The DNA for the CDR3 is TGTGCCAGCAGCCTCGCCGGACTGACCACCCGGCCCCAGCATTTT.

The genes are TRBV19 and TRBJ1-5; D is undetermined. The CDR3 sequence is 15 residues long. Germline V CDR1 and CDR2: LNHDA, SQIVND (reference sequence). V gave up 1 base and J gave up 0 bases, with 7 bases separating them. CDR3 region: CASSIGVYSNQPQHF. The DNA for the CDR3 is TGTGCCAGTAGTATAGGCGTCTATAGCAATCAGCCCCAGCATTTT. Full variable domain (missing parts from reference TRBV19 and TRBJ1-5): DGGITQSPKYLFRKEGQNVTLSCEQNLNHDAMYWYRQDPGQGLRLIYYSQIVNDFQKGDIAEGYSVSREKKESFPLTVTSAQKNPTAFYLCASSIGVYSNQPQHFGDGTRLSIL.

This clone is judged medium-sized. The rearrangement uses TRBV5-6 and TRBJ2-7, with 9 bases identical to TRBD2. The germline gives CDR1 SGHDT, CDR2 YYEEEE. J lost 2 bases, V lost 3 bases, and 3 bases had no gene match. CDR3 length: 14 amino acids. CDR3 nucleotides: TGTGCCAGCAGCTACGTAGCGGGAGCCTACGAGCAGTACTTC. This sequence encodes CASSYVAGAYEQYF.

The chain employs TRBV28 and TRBJ2-3; D assignment may be TRBD1 or TRBD2 (5 bases each). Trimming stripped 3 bases from V and 1 base from J, with 17 bases between. The CDR3 is made up of 17 amino acids. Germline assignment: CDR1 MDHEN and CDR2 SYDVKM. The CDR3, as DNA: TGTGCCAGCAGTTTCCGCAGGGACGCAGAAGGCACAGATACGCAGTATTTT. Protein product: CASSFRRDAEGTDTQYF.

CDR3 region: CASSKGSGADDGNTIYF. For the CDR3, the DNA is TGTGCCAGCAGCAAAGGATCAGGGGCGGATGATGGAAACACCATATATTTT. The gene calls are TRBV21-1 and TRBJ1-3; the table gives TRBD1 as D, unverified against the DNA. TRBV21-1 is a recognized pseudogene. The CDR3 extends over 17 amino acids.

This sequence joins TRBV29-1 and TRBJ2-7; D is undetermined. Trimming cost V 0 bases and J 4 bases, with 10 bases left between them. The CDR3 sequence is 13 residues long. Germline CDR1 SQVTM, CDR2 ANQGSEA. CDR3 sequence: CSVEDRVRYEQYF. DNA of the CDR3: TGCAGCGTTGAAGACCGGGTGAGGTACGAGCAGTACTTC.